These T cell receptor beta chains were read from a single sample in a study of shared clonotypes between healthy human individuals. Sequencing was performed with immunoSEQ multiplex PCR; in TCRdb, only in-frame clones are kept and a portion is missing. Of around 1.9 million clones listed, about 93% are singletons. The sequenced sample was naive CD8+ T cells from PBMCs. All receptors come from a man aged 18 to 30 in good health. Some clones in this sample may be carry-over from other donors' samples. Each CDR3 is given with its conserved first and last residue. A D gene is named only where the DNA matches it firmly. Clone size is stated in some rows and not others, as once, few, many or a class when expanded.

TRBD1	TRBV7-9	TRBJ2-3	NA	CASSSRDRGSTDTQYF	TGTGCCAGCAGCTCCCGGGACAGGGGGTCCACAGATACGCAGTATTTT
NA	TRBV7-3	TRBJ2-1	NA	CASSLGPLAGSYNEQFF	TGTGCCAGCAGCCTCGGGCCCCTAGCTGGTTCCTACAATGAGCAGTTCTTC
NA	TRBV7-2	TRBJ1-3	NA	CASSSGWEWNTIYF	TGTGCCAGCAGCTCCGGATGGGAGTGGAACACCATATATTTT
NA	TRBV7-9	TRBJ1-2	NA	CASSPGHYGYTF	TGTGCCAGCAGCCCGGGGCACTATGGCTACACCTTC
TRBD2	TRBV2	TRBJ2-3	NA	CASLEAGGPSTDTQYF	TGTGCCAGCTTAGAAGCGGGAGGTCCTAGCACAGATACGCAGTATTTT
TRBD1	TRBV5-5	TRBJ2-2	NA	CASSLDQGASNTGELFF	TGTGCCAGCAGCTTGGATCAGGGGGCCTCGAACACCGGGGAGCTGTTTTTT
NA	TRBV7-9	TRBJ2-7	NA	CASSRDPSYEQYF	TGTGCCAGCAGCCGGGACCCCTCCTACGAGCAGTACTTC
NA	TRBV27	TRBJ1-5	few	CASSFTGGNQPQHF	TGTGCCAGCAGTTTTACCGGGGGCAATCAGCCCCAGCATTTT
NA	TRBV7-9	TRBJ1-2	NA	CASSLFGKGYTF	TGTGCCAGCAGCTTATTCGGGAAGGGCTACACCTTC
TRBD2	TRBV7-7	TRBJ2-5	NA	CASSMGLAKETQYF	TGTGCCAGCAGCATGGGACTAGCTAAAGAGACCCAGTACTTC